This T cell receptor beta chain was identified during a study of shared clonotypes between healthy human individuals. Whole-study findings and limits: Clonotypes not shared had lower generation probabilities than those common to all four donors.

Points on this clone: The antigen is not known.

Per the authors' pipeline: Junction-only immunoSEQ data arrived without quality scores, meaning filtering differed. The table came from immunoSEQ multiplex PCR; TCRdb's copy has only in-frame clones and leaves some out. The V and J calls and clone size are taken from that table; D and trimming were inferred from the DNA. The sample yields some 2.3 million clones, 85% to 95% seen once. The CDR3 totals 14 residues. Per the germline V gene, CDR1 is SGHNT and CDR2 is YENEEA. Trimming cost V 5 bases and J 8 bases; bases outside gene matches: 7. The sequence was collected from a young man in good health. Some clones in this sample may be carry-over from other donors' samples. The chain is built from TRBV11-3 and TRBJ2-1; 9 nucleotides match TRBD2. Sequencing was performed on naive CD4+ T cells from PBMCs. Subset of the sample: CD45RA+ positively selected. CDR3 protein: CASSVGLAHDEQFF. The CDR3 DNA is TGTGCCAGCAGCGTGGGACTAGCTCACGATGAGCAGTTCTTC.